The 23 T cell receptor beta chains reported below all come from one sample, sequenced in a study of beta chain features in type 1 diabetes. Expressed TCRB transcripts were sequenced because the isolated RNA had all been reverse transcribed beforehand. The assay was immunoSEQ multiplex PCR, and TCRdb's table has in-frame clones only and misses some. Of under 450,000 clones listed, around 15% are singletons. The sample comprised naive CD4+ T cells from blood. Receptors originate from a woman under 30 in good health.

The J gene is TRBJ2-2, the V gene TRBV9; D is perhaps TRBD1 (5 bases). Germline V gene data show CDR1 as SGDLS and CDR2 as YYNGEE. The CDR3 has 16 residues. V was shortened by 4 bases and J by 2 bases, with 15 bases between the two germline ends. CDR3 sequence: CASSLKTAPNTGELFF. The CDR3 region has the DNA TGTGCCAGCAGCCTTAAGACAGCTCCTAACACCGGGGAGCTGTTTTTT.

The V gene is TRBV18, the J gene TRBJ2-3; weak D call: TRBD2 (6 bases). The CDR3 runs to 15 residues. CDR1 is KGHSH, CDR2 LQKENI, per germline. V gave up 0 bases and J gave up 1 base, with 8 bases separating them. The CDR3 loop reads CASSPPGLRTDTQYF. Written as DNA, the CDR3 is TGTGCCAGCTCACCACCGGGACTTCGCACAGATACGCAGTATTTT.

In this sample, this clone turned up a few times. The chain has TRBV7-9 and TRBJ2-5; TRBD2 might be the D (6 bases). The CDR3 is made up of 15 amino acids. Per the germline V gene, CDR1 is SEHNR and CDR2 is FQNEAQ (reference sequence). Trimming shortened V by 5 bases and J by 1 base, and 14 bases separated the two germline ends. In nucleotides, the CDR3 is TGTGCCAGCAGCCCGGGGGACGTAATCCAAGAGACCCAGTACTTC. Translated, it gives CASSPGDVIQETQYF.

This clone was seen once. The chain's CDR3 is CASSVRYQYNEQFF. For the CDR3, the DNA is TGTGCCAGCAGTGTGAGGTACCAATACAATGAGCAGTTCTTC. V gene TRBV6-1 combines with J gene TRBJ2-1; D remains ambiguous. Trimming stripped 4 bases from V and 4 bases from J, with 11 bases between. Germline CDR1 reads MNHNS; CDR2 reads SASEGT. This CDR3 region has 14 residues.

This clone was observed a handful of times. The genes are TRBV30 and TRBJ1-5, with D hard to call. V lost 3 bases and J 9 bases, leaving 12 bases between the germline ends. Germline V CDR1 and CDR2: GTSNPN, SVGIG (reference sequence). This CDR3 comprises 12 residues. CDR3 sequence reads: CAWSASSGPQHF. The CDR3 nucleotides read TGTGCCTGGAGCGCATCCTCGGGGCCCCAGCATTTT.

The chain is built from TRBV30 and TRBJ2-2, with TRBD1 matching 7 bases. Germline CDR1 is GTSNPN and CDR2 is SVGIG (reference sequence). V lost 1 base, J lost 3 bases, and 8 bases stayed unmatched. This CDR3 region has 16 residues. The DNA of the CDR3 is TGTGCCTGGAGTGGCCGACCGGGACAGTACACCGGGGAGCTGTTTTTT. It encodes CAWSGRPGQYTGELFF.

This clone showed up just a few times. The V gene is TRBV4-3, the J gene TRBJ2-7; D remains unclear. This CDR3 is 14 amino acids long. V lost 3 bases and J lost 5, with 14 bases in between. Per germline, CDR1 LGHNA and CDR2 YSLEER. The CDR3 protein is CASSHRPRLDEQYF. CDR3 bases: TGCGCCAGCAGCCACCGTCCTAGACTTGACGAGCAGTACTTC.

Points on this clone: Within the sample, other DNA sequences also encode this same CDR3. The chain carries TRBV5-1 and TRBJ2-5; D is undetermined. Germline V gene lookup returns CDR1 SGHRS and CDR2 YFSETQ. The germline V and J ends were trimmed by 4 bases and 2 bases, with 6 bases remaining between them. The CDR3 is 12 amino acids. In DNA, the CDR3 is TGCGCCAGCAGCACTACGCAAGAGACCCAGTACTTC. Translated, it gives CASSTTQETQYF.

The V gene is TRBV5-4, the J gene TRBJ2-5; 7 bases are shared with TRBD1. V dropped 7 bases and J dropped 5; count of bases not matched to a gene: 5. The germline gives CDR1 SGHNT, CDR2 YYREEE (reference sequence). This CDR3 contains 12 residues. The CDR3 spells CASGDRDETQYF. The CDR3 DNA is TGTGCCAGCGGAGACAGGGACGAGACCCAGTACTTC. Complete variable domain (other parts from reference TRBV5-4 and TRBJ2-5): ETGVTQSPTHLIKTRGQQVTLRCSSQSGHNTVSWYQQALGQGPQFIFQYYREEENGRGNFPPRFSGLQFPNYSSELNVNALELDDSALYLCASGDRDETQYFGPGTRLLVL.

The chain carries TRBV29-1 and TRBJ2-3; 8 positions agree with TRBD1. V was pared by 4 bases and J by 4 bases, with 7 bases of the junction left unmatched. Germline V gene data show CDR1 as SQVTM and CDR2 as ANQGSEA. This CDR3 spans 14 amino acids. The CDR3 spells CSVGRTGIPDTQYF. The CDR3 region has the DNA TGCAGCGTTGGAAGGACAGGGATCCCAGATACGCAGTATTTT.

This clone came up a few times. The rearrangement links TRBV5-1 to TRBJ2-1; 14 nucleotides align to TRBD2. V shed 3 bases, J shed 1 base, and the junction held 9 bases outside the gene matches. CDR3 size: 19 residues. Looked up from germline, CDR1 is SGHRS and CDR2 is YFSETQ. CDR3 DNA sequence: TGCGCCAGCAGCTCCGGGACTAGCGGGAGTCTGGCGTCCTACAATGAGCAGTTCTTC. This gives the protein CASSSGTSGSLASYNEQFF.

The chain has TRBV14 and TRBJ2-4; D possibly corresponds to TRBD1 (6 bases). CDR1 SGHDN and CDR2 FVKESK come from the germline V gene. There are 18 residues in the CDR3. The V end lost 0 bases, the J end lost 0 bases, and 15 bases lay between the germline ends. CDR3 amino acids: CASSQDSWQGLAKNIQYF. The CDR3 DNA reads TGTGCCAGCAGCCAAGATTCTTGGCAGGGGTTAGCCAAAAACATTCAGTACTTC.

The chain combines TRBV12-5 with TRBJ2-3; 10 bases are a match to TRBD2. The CDR3 has 14 amino acids. The V gene's germline CDR1 is LGHNT and CDR2 FRNRAP. Losses at the gene ends were 1 base for V and 9 bases for J; bases not matched to a gene: 4. This CDR3 reads CASGLGETSGTQYF. For the CDR3, the DNA is TGTGCTAGTGGTTTGGGAGAGACTAGCGGGACGCAGTATTTT.

The table lists this clone with a few counts. The CDR3 DNA follows: TGTGCCAGTAGTATGTGGGCAGGGATGATGACTAACTATGGCTACACCTTC. Its protein is CASSMWAGMMTNYGYTF. The chain employs TRBV19 and TRBJ1-2; tentative D call: TRBD1 (5 bases). Germline V CDR1 and CDR2: LNHDA, SQIVND (reference sequence). This CDR3 region has 17 residues. V lost 3 bases and J 0 bases, leaving 17 bases between the germline ends.

The chain combines TRBV30 with TRBJ1-1; D is perhaps TRBD1 (5 bases). The CDR3 sequence is 11 residues long. CDR1 and CDR2 from the germline V gene are GTSNPN and SVGIG (reference sequence). The germline V and J ends were trimmed by 3 bases and 13 bases, with 15 bases remaining between them. This chain's CDR3 is CAWSPTEGNFF. The CDR3 DNA reads as TGTGCCTGGAGCCCGACAGAAGGTAATTTCTTT.

This clone was detected only a few times. This chain uses TRBV11-1 with TRBJ2-7, with D tentatively TRBD2 (5 bases). The CDR3 is made up of 16 amino acids. Trimming left V 6 bases short and J 0 bases short, with 18 bases between. The germline V gene has CDR1 SGHAT and CDR2 FQDESV (reference sequence). The DNA of the CDR3 is TGTGCCAGCAGTCGTTACGCCGGGGTTAGCTCCTACGAGCAGTACTTC. Translating it yields CASSRYAGVSSYEQYF.

This clone was counted a few times. The V gene is TRBV7-9, the J gene TRBJ2-7; D might be TRBD2 (6 bases). Germline CDR1 is SEHNR and CDR2 is FQNEAQ (reference sequence). The CDR3 contains 17 residues. Between the trimmed V and J ends, which lost 4 bases and 0 bases, there was a span of 19 bases. The CDR3 sequence: CASSSNAGLRSSYEQYF. CDR3 sequence (DNA): TGTGCCAGCAGCTCGAATGCGGGACTCAGGAGCTCCTACGAGCAGTACTTC. Based on the CDR3 plus reference TRBV7-9 and TRBJ2-7, the full variable domain is DTGVSQNPRHKITKRGQNVTFRCDPISEHNRLYWYRQTLGQGPEFLTYFQNEAQLEKSRLLSDRFSAERPKGSFSTLEIQRTEQGDSAMYLCASSSNAGLRSSYEQYFGPGTRLTVT.

The J gene is TRBJ1-1, the V gene TRBV27; weak D call: TRBD1 (5 bases). The CDR3 contains 14 residues. Germline loops: CDR1 MNHEY, CDR2 SMNVEV (reference sequence). The V gene lost 4 bases and the J gene lost 5 bases, with 14 bases spanning the gap. The CDR3 reads CASSSPGLSTEAFF. In DNA form, the CDR3 reads TGTGCCAGCAGTTCCCCGGGACTCTCAACTGAAGCTTTCTTT.

This chain links TRBV27 with TRBJ1-1; no reliable D call. Germline V gene sequence: CDR1 MNHEY, CDR2 SMNVEV (reference sequence). The CDR3 length is 15 residues. The ends were cut back, 0 bases at V and 1 base at J, with 9 bases in the middle. The CDR3 loop is CASSLSGEPNTEAFF. CDR3 DNA: TGTGCCAGCAGTTTATCCGGGGAACCGAACACTGAAGCTTTCTTT.

About this clone itself: The sample has other DNA sequences that encode this CDR3 too. V and J are TRBV29-1 and TRBJ1-1, with D uncertain. V lost 3 bases and J 1 base, leaving 9 bases between the germline ends. Germline assignment: CDR1 SQVTM and CDR2 ANQGSEA. The CDR3 covers 13 residues. The CDR3 protein is CSVEGRGNTEAFF. In DNA form, the CDR3 reads TGCAGCGTTGAGGGTCGGGGGAACACTGAAGCTTTCTTT.

This sequence joins TRBV7-9 and TRBJ2-3; D possibly corresponds to TRBD2 (6 bases). The germline V gene has CDR1 SEHNR and CDR2 FQNEAQ (reference sequence). CDR3 length: 15 amino acids. V lost 10 bases and J 1 base, leaving 18 bases between the germline ends. CDR3 protein: CATTSRASGTDTQYF. The CDR3 DNA reads as TGTGCCACCACGAGCCGGGCTAGCGGCACAGATACGCAGTATTTT.

The rearrangement uses TRBV28 and TRBJ2-4; 8 positions agree with TRBD1. Germline V gives CDR1 MDHEN, CDR2 SYDVKM. This CDR3 has 15 residues. V was pared by 7 bases and J by 4 bases, with 9 bases of the junction left unmatched. The CDR3 loop reads CASTSGGQGKNIQYF. CDR3 DNA: TGTGCCAGCACCTCCGGAGGACAGGGAAAAAACATTCAGTACTTC.

This clone was picked up a small number of times. The genes are TRBV30 and TRBJ1-1; 9 bases are a match to TRBD1. The CDR3 is 15 amino acids. The junction had 10 bases not matched to a gene; V was cut back by 3 bases and J by 5 bases. From germline, CDR1 is GTSNPN and CDR2 SVGIG (reference sequence). The CDR3 region is CAWRGPGQGSTEAFF. The CDR3 DNA is TGTGCCTGGAGGGGACCAGGACAGGGGAGTACTGAAGCTTTCTTT.